These 8 T cell receptor beta chains were all obtained from the same sample, sequenced in a study of beta chain features in type 1 diabetes. TCRB transcripts that were expressed got sequenced, as all of the isolated RNA had been reverse transcribed. Assay: immunoSEQ multiplex PCR; the TCRdb copy retains only in-frame clones and omits some. The table records over 700,000 clones, roughly a sixth of them present only once. Sequenced sample: naive CD4+ T cells from blood. The receptor set was obtained from a woman between 18 and 29 years old in good health.

The V call is TRBV15, the J call TRBJ2-7; tentative D call: TRBD1 (6 bases). V was pared by 1 base and J by 5 bases, with 15 bases between. Germline CDR1 is LNHNV and CDR2 is YYDKDF (reference sequence). This CDR3 spans 15 amino acids. The CDR3 DNA follows: TGTGCCACCAGCAGAGGAGTGGGGCAGGGGAACGAGCAGTACTTC. This sequence encodes CATSRGVGQGNEQYF.

The chain carries TRBV7-2 and TRBJ2-7, with D maybe TRBD1 (6 bases). The CDR3 length is 16 residues. Germline values: CDR1 SGHTA, CDR2 FQGNSA. With 5 bases removed from V and 1 base from J, the gap between germline ends came to 18 bases. The chain's CDR3 is CASSPYRGWGSYEQYF. CDR3 nucleotide sequence: TGTGCCAGCAGCCCCTATAGGGGGTGGGGTTCCTACGAGCAGTACTTC. The variable domain in full, completed from reference TRBV7-2 and TRBJ2-7, reads GAGVSQSPSNKVTEKGKDVELRCDPISGHTALYWYRQSLGQGLEFLIYFQGNSAPDKSGLPSDRFSAERTGGSVSTLTIQRTQQEDSAVYLCASSPYRGWGSYEQYFGPGTRLTVT.

There are a few counts of this clone. V gene TRBV15 combines with J gene TRBJ2-1; D is perhaps TRBD1 or TRBD2 (5 bases each). Trimming left V 1 base short and J 0 bases short, with 10 bases between. This CDR3 has 16 residues. Germline CDR1 is LNHNV and CDR2 is YYDKDF (reference sequence). CDR3 sequence (DNA): TGTGCCACCAGCAGAGGGGCGAGGGGCTCCTACAATGAGCAGTTCTTC. This encodes CATSRGARGSYNEQFF.

A few counts support this clone. The V and J genes are TRBV19 and TRBJ1-5, with a weak D call TRBD1 (5 bases). The V gene's germline CDR1 is LNHDA and CDR2 SQIVND (reference sequence). The V gene lost 7 bases and the J gene lost 4 bases, with 17 bases spanning the gap. This CDR3 has 15 residues. The chain's CDR3 is CASMRGSGLNQPQHF. The CDR3 nucleotides read TGTGCCAGTATGAGGGGCTCAGGGCTAAATCAGCCCCAGCATTTT.

The chain carries TRBV7-2 and TRBJ1-2; D is possibly TRBD1 (5 bases). Germline loops: CDR1 SGHTA, CDR2 FQGNSA. This CDR3 has 13 amino acids. V was pared by 6 bases and J by 6 bases, with 14 bases between. DNA for the CDR3: TGTGCCAGCAGTTTAACCAGGGAGGATGGCTACACCTTC. As protein: CASSLTREDGYTF.

The rearrangement uses TRBV5-1 and TRBJ2-5; D perhaps matches TRBD2 (5 bases). Trimming removed 4 bases at V and 5 bases at J, with 12 bases between. The CDR3 is made up of 13 amino acids. Germline V gene lookup returns CDR1 SGHRS and CDR2 YFSETQ. The CDR3, as DNA: TGCGCCAGCAGCCCTCCGGGCGGGGAGACCCAGTACTTC. Translation gives CASSPPGGETQYF. The whole variable domain, filled in from reference TRBV5-1 and TRBJ2-5, reads KAGVTQTPRYLIKTRGQQVTLSCSPISGHRSVSWYQQTPGQGLQFLFEYFSETQRNKGNFPGRFSGRQFSNSRSEMNVSTLELGDSALYLCASSPPGGETQYFGPGTRLLVL.

The chain is built from TRBV7-9 and TRBJ2-1, with 8 nucleotides matching TRBD1. Germline V lookup: CDR1 SEHNR, CDR2 FQNEAQ (reference sequence). There are 16 residues in the CDR3. With 2 bases clipped from V and 5 bases from J, the junction kept 8 bases outside the gene matches. The CDR3 region has the DNA TGTGCCAGCAGCTTAATCCCGACAGGGGCTAACAATGAGCAGTTCTTC. Translation gives CASSLIPTGANNEQFF.

The genes are TRBV7-9 and TRBJ2-3; D perhaps matches TRBD2 (6 bases). The V gene's germline CDR1 is SEHNR and CDR2 FQNEAQ (reference sequence). Trimming took off 1 base at V and 4 bases at J, with 9 bases between the two ends. The CDR3 is made up of 14 amino acids. CDR3 sequence: CASSLERVADTQYF. For the CDR3, the DNA is TGTGCCAGCAGCTTAGAGCGGGTTGCAGATACGCAGTATTTT. Drawing the rest from reference TRBV7-9 and TRBJ2-3, the complete variable domain is DTGVSQNPRHKITKRGQNVTFRCDPISEHNRLYWYRQTLGQGPEFLTYFQNEAQLEKSRLLSDRFSAERPKGSFSTLEIQRTEQGDSAMYLCASSLERVADTQYFGPGTRLTVL.